This TCR beta chain comes out of a study of control samples from healthy donors and cancer patients. Method: immunoSEQ multiplex PCR; TCRdb's copy keeps in-frame clones and lacks some. The sample consists of a few hundred thousand clones, around 90% of them appearing once. In germline, CDR1 is LGHNA, CDR2 YSLEER. After removal of 3 bases from V and 1 base from J, the junction contained 7 bases not matched to a gene. CDR3 length equals 16 residues. The chain combines TRBV4-3 with TRBJ1-1; 8 bases line up with TRBD1. The sequencing sample was made of PBMCs. The sequence was obtained from a man between 40 and 49 years old with head and neck cancer. CDR3 in DNA: TGCGCCAGCAGCCATGACAGGGGTTGGGGGAACACTGAAGCTTTCTTT. This encodes CASSHDRGWGNTEAFF.